The T cell receptor (beta chain) under discussion was sequenced for a study of OX40 agonist ivuxolimab in advanced cancers. Clones were sequenced by immunoSEQ multiplex PCR, and TCRdb holds only the in-frame ones, with some missing. Of around 75,000 clones in the sample, almost 90% were seen once. A remark on this clone: Its antigen is unknown.

General study points: At 0.1 to 3.0 mg/kg and by week 6, clonal expansion occurred in CD4+ and CD8+ blood T cells.

V lost 4 bases and J lost 1, with 15 bases in between. Germline CDR1 is SGHNT and CDR2 is YYREEE (reference sequence). The CDR3 has 16 amino acids. This TCR derives from an adult with an advanced solid tumor such as melanoma, head and neck, liver or kidney cancer. This chain links TRBV5-4 with TRBJ2-1; D is possibly TRBD2 (5 bases). This material consisted of CD4+ or CD8+ T cells sorted from blood, taken in a trial of the OX40 agonist ivuxolimab. CDR3 loop: CASSPSLRDSYNEQFF. CDR3 DNA: TGTGCCAGCAGCCCAAGTTTGAGGGATTCCTACAATGAGCAGTTCTTC. Full variable domain (rest looked up from reference TRBV5-4 and TRBJ2-1): ETGVTQSPTHLIKTRGQQVTLRCSSQSGHNTVSWYQQALGQGPQFIFQYYREEENGRGNFPPRFSGLQFPNYSSELNVNALELDDSALYLCASSPSLRDSYNEQFFGPGTRLTVL.